There are a few counts of the clone carrying this T cell receptor beta chain. This entry comes from a study of blood T cells in healthy people across ages. The germline V and J ends were trimmed by 3 bases and 3 bases, with 16 bases remaining between them. Germline CDR1 and CDR2: SGDLS and YYNGEE. The CDR3 extends over 15 amino acids. Primers used in a second PCR of about 7 to 12 cycles were a sample-barcoded 5' primer and a J-beta primer mix. Each CDR3 protein gets one entry after TCRdb re-called the 5' RACE reads with MiXCR. The table includes under 1 million distinct CDR3 sequences, under 55% detected once.

This chain uses TRBV9 with TRBJ2-7, with D possibly being TRBD1 or TRBD2 (5 bases each). The sample was blood. This sequence was found in a man aged 55 to 69 in good health. CDR3 residues: CASSATPAGGYEQYF. The CDR3 nucleotides read TGTGCCAGCAGCGCGACTCCGGCTGGGGGCTACGAGCAGTACTTC.